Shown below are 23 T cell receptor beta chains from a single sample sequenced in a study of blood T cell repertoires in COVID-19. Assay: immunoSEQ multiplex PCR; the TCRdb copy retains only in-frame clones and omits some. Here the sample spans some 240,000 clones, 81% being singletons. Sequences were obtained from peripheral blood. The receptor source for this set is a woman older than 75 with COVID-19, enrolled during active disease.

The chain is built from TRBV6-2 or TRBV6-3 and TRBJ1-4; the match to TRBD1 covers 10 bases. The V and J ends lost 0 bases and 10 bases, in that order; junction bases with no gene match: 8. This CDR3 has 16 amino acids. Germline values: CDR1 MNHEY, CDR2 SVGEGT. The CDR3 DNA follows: TGTGCCAGCAGTTACTCTTCCGGGACAGGGGTCGGAAAACTGTTTTTT. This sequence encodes CASSYSSGTGVGKLFF.

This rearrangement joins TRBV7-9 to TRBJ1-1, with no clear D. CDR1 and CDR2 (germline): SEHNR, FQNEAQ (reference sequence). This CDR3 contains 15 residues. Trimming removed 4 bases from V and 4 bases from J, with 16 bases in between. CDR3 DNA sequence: TGTGCCAGCAGCTCGGCTGGAGTATTAGCCACTGAAGCTTTCTTT. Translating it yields CASSSAGVLATEAFF.

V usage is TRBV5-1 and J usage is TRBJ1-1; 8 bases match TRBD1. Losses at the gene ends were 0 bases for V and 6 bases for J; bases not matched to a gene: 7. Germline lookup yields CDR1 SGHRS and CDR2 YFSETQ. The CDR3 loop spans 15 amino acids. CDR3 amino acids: CASSLDRGVVSEAFF. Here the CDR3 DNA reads TGCGCCAGCAGCTTGGACAGGGGGGTTGTCTCTGAAGCTTTCTTT.

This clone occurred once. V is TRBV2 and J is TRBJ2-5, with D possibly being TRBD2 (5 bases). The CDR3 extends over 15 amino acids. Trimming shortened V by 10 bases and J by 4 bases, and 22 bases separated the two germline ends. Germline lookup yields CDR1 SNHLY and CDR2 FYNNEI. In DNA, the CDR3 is TGTGCCACCACGAAGGCCGGGCTAGCCGGAGAGACCCAGTACTTC. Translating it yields CATTKAGLAGETQYF.

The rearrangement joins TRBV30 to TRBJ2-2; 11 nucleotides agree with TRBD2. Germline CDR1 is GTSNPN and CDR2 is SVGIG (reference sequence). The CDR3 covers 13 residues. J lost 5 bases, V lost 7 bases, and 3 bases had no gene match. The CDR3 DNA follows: TGTGCCTCGAGGACTAGCGGGACCGGGGAGCTGTTTTTT. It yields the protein CASRTSGTGELFF.

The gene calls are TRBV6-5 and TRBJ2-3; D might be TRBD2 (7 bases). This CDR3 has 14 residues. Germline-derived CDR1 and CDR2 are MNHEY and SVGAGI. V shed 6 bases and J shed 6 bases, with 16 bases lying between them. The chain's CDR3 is CASSRLAGADTQYF. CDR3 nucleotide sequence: TGTGCCAGCAGCCGACTTGCGGGGGCCGATACGCAGTATTTT.

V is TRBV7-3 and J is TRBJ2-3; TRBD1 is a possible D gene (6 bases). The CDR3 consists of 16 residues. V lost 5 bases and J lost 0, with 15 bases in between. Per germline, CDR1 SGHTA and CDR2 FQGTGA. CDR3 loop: CASSQDSGPSTDTQYF. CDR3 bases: TGTGCCAGCAGCCAGGACAGTGGGCCTAGCACAGATACGCAGTATTTT.

The CDR3 DNA follows: TGTGCCAGCTCTCCTACCGCTACCACGGGGGCAGATACGCAGTATTTT. Residues: CASSPTATTGADTQYF. The chain carries TRBV18 and TRBJ2-3; weak D call: TRBD2 (6 bases). The CDR3 totals 16 residues. V was clipped by 6 bases and J by 4 bases, with 20 bases between them. The germline V gene encodes CDR1 KGHSH and CDR2 LQKENI.

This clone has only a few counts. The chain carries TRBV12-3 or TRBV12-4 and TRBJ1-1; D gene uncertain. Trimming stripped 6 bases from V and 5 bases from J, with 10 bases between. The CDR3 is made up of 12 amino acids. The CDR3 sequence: CASSPGGTEAFF. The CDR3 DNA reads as TGTGCCAGCAGCCCGGGAGGGACTGAAGCTTTCTTT.

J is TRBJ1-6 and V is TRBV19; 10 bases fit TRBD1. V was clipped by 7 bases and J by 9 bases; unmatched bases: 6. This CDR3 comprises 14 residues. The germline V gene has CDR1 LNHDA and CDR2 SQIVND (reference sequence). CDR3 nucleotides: TGTGCCAGTAACCCGGGACAGGGGTCTTCACCCCTCCACTTT. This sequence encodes CASNPGQGSSPLHF. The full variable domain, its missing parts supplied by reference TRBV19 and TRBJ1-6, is DGGITQSPKYLFRKEGQNVTLSCEQNLNHDAMYWYRQDPGQGLRLIYYSQIVNDFQKGDIAEGYSVSREKKESFPLTVTSAQKNPTAFYLCASNPGQGSSPLHFGNGTRLTVT.

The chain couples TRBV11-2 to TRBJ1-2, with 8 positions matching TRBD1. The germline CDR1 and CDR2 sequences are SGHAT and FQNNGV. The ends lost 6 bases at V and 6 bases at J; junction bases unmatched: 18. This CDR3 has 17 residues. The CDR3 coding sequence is TGTGCCAGCAGTGTTCACCCAGGGGGCGCCTATACAGATGGCTACACCTTC. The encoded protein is CASSVHPGGAYTDGYTF.

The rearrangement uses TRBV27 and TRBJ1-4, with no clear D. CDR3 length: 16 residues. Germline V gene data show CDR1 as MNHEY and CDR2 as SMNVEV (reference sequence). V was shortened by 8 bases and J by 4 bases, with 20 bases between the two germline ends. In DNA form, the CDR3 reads TGTGCCAGCCTCTCACCGGTGAGCGTTTTTAATGAAAAACTGTTTTTT. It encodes CASLSPVSVFNEKLFF.

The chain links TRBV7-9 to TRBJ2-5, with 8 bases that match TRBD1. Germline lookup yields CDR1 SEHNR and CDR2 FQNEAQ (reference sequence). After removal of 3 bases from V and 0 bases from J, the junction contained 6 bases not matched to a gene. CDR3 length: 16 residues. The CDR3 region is CASSLGDRGNQETQYF. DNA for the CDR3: TGTGCCAGCAGCTTGGGCGACAGGGGCAACCAAGAGACCCAGTACTTC. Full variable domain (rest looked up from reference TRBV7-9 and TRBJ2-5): DTGVSQNPRHKITKRGQNVTFRCDPISEHNRLYWYRQTLGQGPEFLTYFQNEAQLEKSRLLSDRFSAERPKGSFSTLEIQRTEQGDSAMYLCASSLGDRGNQETQYFGPGTRLLVL.

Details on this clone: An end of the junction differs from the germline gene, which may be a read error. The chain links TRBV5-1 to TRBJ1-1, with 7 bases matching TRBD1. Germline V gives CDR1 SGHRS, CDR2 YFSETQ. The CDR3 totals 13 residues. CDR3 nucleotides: TGCGCCAGCAGGATAGCGACCGGGACAGATGTCTGGTTT. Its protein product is CASRIATGTDVWF. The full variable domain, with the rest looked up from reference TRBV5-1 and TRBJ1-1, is KAGVTQTPRYLIKTRGQQVTLSCSPISGHRSVSWYQQTPGQGLQFLFEYFSETQRNKGNFPGRFSGRQFSNSRSEMNVSTLELGDSALYLCASRIATGTDVWFGQGTRLTVV.

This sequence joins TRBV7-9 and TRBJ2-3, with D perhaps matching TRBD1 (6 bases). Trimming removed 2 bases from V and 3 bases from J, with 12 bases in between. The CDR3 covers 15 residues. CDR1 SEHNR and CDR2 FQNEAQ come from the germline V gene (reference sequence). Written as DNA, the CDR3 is TGTGCCAGCAGCTTAATTGAGGGGGAGACAGATACGCAGTATTTT. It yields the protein CASSLIEGETDTQYF.

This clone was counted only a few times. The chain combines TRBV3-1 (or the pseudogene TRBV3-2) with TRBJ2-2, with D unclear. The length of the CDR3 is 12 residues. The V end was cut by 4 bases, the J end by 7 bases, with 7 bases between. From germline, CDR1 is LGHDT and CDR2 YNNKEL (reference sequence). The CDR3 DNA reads TGTGCCAGCAGCCTAATACTCGGGGAGCTGTTTTTT. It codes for CASSLILGELFF.

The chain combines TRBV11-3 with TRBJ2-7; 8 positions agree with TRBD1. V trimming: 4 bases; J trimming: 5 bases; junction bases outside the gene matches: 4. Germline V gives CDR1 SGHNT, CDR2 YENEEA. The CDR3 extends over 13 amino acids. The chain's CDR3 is CASSSGQVNEQYF. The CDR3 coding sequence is TGTGCCAGCAGCTCGGGACAGGTAAACGAGCAGTACTTC.

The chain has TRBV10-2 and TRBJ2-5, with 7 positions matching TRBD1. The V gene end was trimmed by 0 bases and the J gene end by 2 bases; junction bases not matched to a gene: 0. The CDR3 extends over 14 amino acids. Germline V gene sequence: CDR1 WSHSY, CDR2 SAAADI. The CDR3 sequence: CASSESGQQETQYF. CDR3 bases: TGCGCCAGCAGTGAGTCGGGACAGCAAGAGACCCAGTACTTC.

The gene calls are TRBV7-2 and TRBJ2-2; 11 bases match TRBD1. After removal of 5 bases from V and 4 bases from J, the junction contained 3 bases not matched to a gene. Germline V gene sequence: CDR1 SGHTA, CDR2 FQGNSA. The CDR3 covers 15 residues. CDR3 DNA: TGTGCCAGCAGCGGGGGGACAGGGGGCACCGGGGAGCTGTTTTTT. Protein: CASSGGTGGTGELFF.

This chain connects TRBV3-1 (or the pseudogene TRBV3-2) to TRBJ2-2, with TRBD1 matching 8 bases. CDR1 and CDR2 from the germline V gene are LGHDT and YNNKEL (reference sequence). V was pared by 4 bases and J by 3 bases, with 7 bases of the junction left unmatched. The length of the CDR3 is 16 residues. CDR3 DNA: TGTGCCAGCAGCCGCCCAGGGGGCTTTTACACCGGGGAGCTGTTTTTT. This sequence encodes CASSRPGGFYTGELFF.

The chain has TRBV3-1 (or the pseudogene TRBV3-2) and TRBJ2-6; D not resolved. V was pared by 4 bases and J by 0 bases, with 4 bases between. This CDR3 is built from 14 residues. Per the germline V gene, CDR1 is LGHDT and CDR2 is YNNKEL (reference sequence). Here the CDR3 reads CASSPLSGANVLTF. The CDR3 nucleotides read TGTGCCAGCAGCCCCCTCTCTGGGGCCAACGTCCTGACTTTC.

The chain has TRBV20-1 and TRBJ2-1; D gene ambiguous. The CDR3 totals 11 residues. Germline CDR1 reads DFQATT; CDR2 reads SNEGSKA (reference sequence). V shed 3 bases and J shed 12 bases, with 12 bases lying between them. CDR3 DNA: TGCAGTGCTAGCGTTCAGTTTGGGCAGTTCTTC. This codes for CSASVQFGQFF.

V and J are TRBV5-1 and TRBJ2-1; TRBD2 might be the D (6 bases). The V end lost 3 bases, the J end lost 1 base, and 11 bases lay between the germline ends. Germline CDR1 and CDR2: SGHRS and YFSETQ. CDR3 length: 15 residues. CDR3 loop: CASSWSGLSYNEQFF. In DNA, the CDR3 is TGCGCCAGCAGCTGGAGCGGGCTTTCCTACAATGAGCAGTTCTTC.